One and the same sample provided the 23 T cell receptor beta chains below, sequenced in a study of cytomegalovirus exposure and HLA in healthy donors. Primers: 60 Vbeta forward and 13 Jbeta reverse. Repertoires were generated with immunoSEQ multiplex PCR, while TCRdb's copy carries only in-frame clones and drops some. Altogether about 150,000 clones are present, under 80% being singletons, with the ten largest covering 2.1%. Sequencing used PBMCs. The origin of the receptors is a man younger than 40 in good health and CMV-seronegative.

As concerns this clone: The junction departs from germline at one end; a sequencing error may be responsible. This chain uses TRBV6-1 with TRBJ2-3; TRBD1 matches 11 bases. The CDR3 is made up of 18 amino acids. Germline V gene lookup returns CDR1 MNHNS and CDR2 SASEGT. DNA for the CDR3: TGTGCCAGCAGTGAAAAGGGACAGGGGGTTCAAAGCACAGATACGCGGTATTTT. Translated: CASSEKGQGVQSTDTRYF.

This clone was observed once. V and J are TRBV6-4 and TRBJ1-1; TRBD1 is a possible D gene (5 bases). Germline V gene lookup returns CDR1 MRHNA and CDR2 SNTAGT. The V end lost 6 bases, the J end lost 1 base, and 12 bases lay between the germline ends. The CDR3 sequence is 14 residues long. This CDR3 reads CASRPQGGNTEAFF. CDR3 coding DNA: TGTGCCAGCAGACCTCAGGGAGGGAACACTGAAGCTTTCTTT.

This chain connects TRBV2 to TRBJ2-7; tentatively, D is TRBD2 (5 bases). Deletions cut 2 bases from V and 2 bases from J, with 7 bases between. The CDR3 contains 13 residues. Germline-derived CDR1 and CDR2 are SNHLY and FYNNEI. As DNA, the CDR3 is TGTGCCAGCAGTGAACGGGATACCTACGAGCAGTACTTC. Amino acids: CASSERDTYEQYF.

This clone was seen a handful of times. The chain joins TRBV9 to TRBJ2-2; perhaps TRBD2 as D (5 bases). The germline gives CDR1 SGDLS, CDR2 YYNGEE. This CDR3 has 17 residues. V lost 2 bases and J lost 3, with 17 bases in between. CDR3 bases: TGTGCCAGCAGCGTGACTTTTGGAGGTCTTCACACCGGGGAGCTGTTTTTT. As protein: CASSVTFGGLHTGELFF.

The chain couples TRBV27 to TRBJ2-7; 8 nucleotides line up with TRBD2. CDR3 length: 15 amino acids. V lost 1 base to trimming and J lost 3 bases; unmatched junction nucleotides: 5. Germline loops: CDR1 MNHEY, CDR2 SMNVEV (reference sequence). The CDR3 DNA is TGTGCCAGCAGTTTATTGTTTCGGGGGGGCTACGAGCAGTACTTC. This translates into CASSLLFRGGYEQYF.

The chain has TRBV18 and TRBJ1-2; D is perhaps TRBD1 (5 bases). The V end was cut by 4 bases, the J end by 4 bases, with 7 bases between. The CDR3 consists of 12 residues. CDR1 is KGHSH, CDR2 LQKENI, per germline. As DNA, the CDR3 is TGTGCCAGCTCACTAGACAGCTATGGCTACACCTTC. Translated: CASSLDSYGYTF.

The chain uses TRBV6-1 and TRBJ2-3; the D gene is possibly TRBD1 (6 bases). Looked up from germline, CDR1 is MNHNS and CDR2 is SASEGT. V lost 4 bases and J 0 bases, leaving 11 bases between the germline ends. The CDR3 length is 15 residues. CDR3 in amino acids: CASSVGTTSTDTQYF. The CDR3 region has the DNA TGTGCCAGCAGTGTAGGGACAACTAGCACAGATACGCAGTATTTT.

The rearrangement uses TRBV7-8 and TRBJ1-1, with TRBD1 as a possible D gene (6 bases). CDR1 is SGHVS, CDR2 FQNEAQ, per germline. This CDR3 is built from 15 residues. V was cut by 3 bases and J by 0 bases, with 11 bases left in between. CDR3 in amino acids: CASSFGQGMNTEAFF. In DNA, the CDR3 is TGTGCCAGCAGCTTCGGGCAGGGGATGAACACTGAAGCTTTCTTT. The full variable domain, completed using reference TRBV7-8 and TRBJ1-1, is GAGVSQSPRYKVAKRGQDVALRCDPISGHVSLFWYQQALGQGPEFLTYFQNEAQLDKSGLPSDRFFAERPEGSVSTLKIQRTQQEDSAVYLCASSFGQGMNTEAFFGQGTRLTVV.

A few counts support this clone. CDR3 DNA sequence: TGTGCCAGCACCGTCAGGGATGGGTTGAGCAATCAGCCCCAGCATTTT. Its translation: CASTVRDGLSNQPQHF. The genes are TRBV28 and TRBJ1-5, with a tentative D call TRBD1 (5 bases). CDR3 length: 16 amino acids. The V end was cut by 7 bases, the J end by 1 base, with 17 bases between. Germline CDR1 and CDR2: MDHEN and SYDVKM.

The V and J genes are TRBV19 and TRBJ2-3; 7 nucleotides align to TRBD1. CDR1 and CDR2 from the germline V gene are LNHDA and SQIVND (reference sequence). CDR3 length equals 14 residues. J lost 0 bases, V lost 6 bases, and 3 bases had no gene match. CDR3 DNA: TGTGCCAGTAGCCACAGGGGAAGCACAGATACGCAGTATTTT. Protein product: CASSHRGSTDTQYF.

The V and J genes are TRBV28 and TRBJ2-3; TRBD2 is a possible D gene (7 bases). V was clipped by 3 bases and J by 4 bases, with 20 bases between them. CDR1 and CDR2 from the germline V gene are MDHEN and SYDVKM. This CDR3 contains 17 residues. CDR3 region: CASSFPESGGSADTQYF. The DNA of the CDR3 is TGTGCCAGCAGTTTCCCCGAGTCGGGGGGCAGTGCAGATACGCAGTATTTT.

The gene calls are TRBV9 and TRBJ2-3, with D maybe TRBD1 (8 bases). V lost 3 bases and J lost 1, with 12 bases in between. Germline V gives CDR1 SGDLS, CDR2 YYNGEE. CDR3 length: 15 amino acids. CDR3 DNA: TGTGCCAGCAGCGAAACAGGGGGGGGCACAGATACGCAGTATTTT. It is translated as CASSETGGGTDTQYF. Full variable domain (rest looked up from reference TRBV9 and TRBJ2-3): DSGVTQTPKHLITATGQRVTLRCSPRSGDLSVYWYQQSLDQGLQFLIQYYNGEERAKGNILERFSAQQFPDLHSELNLSSLELGDSALYFCASSETGGGTDTQYFGPGTRLTVL.

This clone appeared a single time. This sequence joins TRBV5-1 and TRBJ1-1; 8 nucleotides match TRBD1. This CDR3 contains 16 residues. Germline loops: CDR1 SGHRS, CDR2 YFSETQ. The V segment lost 4 bases and the J segment 5 bases; nucleotides outside the gene matches: 13. DNA of the CDR3: TGCGCCAGCAGCGGGGGTAATACAGGGGGTAGTACTGAAGCTTTCTTT. It encodes CASSGGNTGGSTEAFF.

The table lists this clone with a few counts. Mismatch with germline at one junction end may stem from a read error. The chain links TRBV6-1 to TRBJ1-6; 8 positions agree with TRBD1. CDR1 is MNHNS and CDR2 is SASEGT in the germline V gene. CDR3 length: 15 residues. For the CDR3, the DNA is TGTGCCAGCAGTGATTGGACAGGGCGCAATTCACCCCTCAACTTT. Translation gives CASSDWTGRNSPLNF.

This rearrangement joins TRBV4-3 to TRBJ1-2; unclear D gene. The CDR3 has 18 residues. Germline CDR1 is LGHNA and CDR2 is YSLEER. Trimming took 0 bases from V and 3 from J, leaving 20 bases between them. The CDR3 sequence: CASSQDRRKGYGDYGYTF. The CDR3 DNA sequence: TGCGCCAGCAGCCAAGATCGGAGGAAAGGGTACGGGGACTATGGCTACACCTTC.

The rearrangement links TRBV29-1 to TRBJ2-1; a weak D match, TRBD2 (5 bases). Trimming shortened V by 7 bases and J by 7 bases, and 11 bases separated the two germline ends. The CDR3 has 11 amino acids. The germline CDR1 and CDR2 sequences are SQVTM and ANQGSEA. As DNA, the CDR3 is TGCAGCGCGATTACTAGAAATGAGCAGTTCTTC. It yields the protein CSAITRNEQFF.

This sequence joins TRBV28 and TRBJ1-1; 9 bases map to TRBD1. Germline loops: CDR1 MDHEN, CDR2 SYDVKM. The CDR3 contains 15 residues. The V and J ends lost 4 bases and 3 bases, in that order; junction bases with no gene match: 6. CDR3 DNA: TGTGCCAGCAGTTCTCGGGACAGGGAGCACACTGAAGCTTTCTTT. Translated: CASSSRDREHTEAFF.

The count of this clone is one. The V gene is TRBV28, the J gene TRBJ2-3, with 8 bases lining up with TRBD1. CDR3 length equals 16 residues. Germline-derived CDR1 and CDR2 are MDHEN and SYDVKM. Losses at the gene ends were 7 bases for V and 1 base for J; bases not matched to a gene: 10. Here the CDR3 DNA reads TGTGCCAGCAAGAGGACAGGGTCAATAGGCACAGATACGCAGTATTTT. It specifies CASKRTGSIGTDTQYF.

The CDR3 loop is CAWSDRGLYTEAFF. The CDR3 coding sequence is TGTGCCTGGAGTGACAGGGGGCTTTACACTGAAGCTTTCTTT. The chain carries TRBV30 and TRBJ1-1, with TRBD1 matching 9 bases. V gave up 1 base and J gave up 3 bases; unmatched junction bases: 3. The germline gives CDR1 GTSNPN, CDR2 SVGIG (reference sequence). The CDR3 contains 14 residues.

The rearrangement joins TRBV7-2 to TRBJ2-7; 10 nucleotides match TRBD2. Looked up from germline, CDR1 is SGHTA and CDR2 is FQGNSA. The CDR3 is made up of 15 amino acids. V lost 5 bases to trimming and J lost 7 bases; unmatched junction nucleotides: 11. The CDR3, as DNA: TGTGCCAGCAGCCTTAAGAGCGGGGGGGCGGGTGAGCAGTACTTC. Protein sequence: CASSLKSGGAGEQYF.

The V and J genes are TRBV5-1 and TRBJ2-1; 10 nucleotides line up with TRBD1. CDR3 length equals 14 residues. Trimming at V came to 2 bases and at J to 6 bases, leaving 2 bases not matched to a gene. Germline V lookup: CDR1 SGHRS, CDR2 YFSETQ. The CDR3 DNA sequence: TGCGCCAGCAGCTTCCGGGACAGGGGCAATGAGCAGTTCTTC. Encoded protein: CASSFRDRGNEQFF.

V usage is TRBV9 and J usage is TRBJ2-5, with 10 nucleotides matching TRBD2. The CDR3 contains 16 residues. V was pared by 3 bases and J by 5 bases, with 10 bases of the junction left unmatched. CDR1 is SGDLS and CDR2 is YYNGEE in the germline V gene. The DNA for the CDR3 is TGTGCCAGCAGCGCCGGGACTAGCGACCGATCGGAGACCCAGTACTTC. It encodes CASSAGTSDRSETQYF.

The chain carries TRBV5-1 and TRBJ2-3; D is perhaps TRBD1 (6 bases). V lost 7 bases, J lost 0 bases, and 15 bases lay in between. The CDR3 runs 15 residues. Germline CDR1 reads SGHRS; CDR2 reads YFSETQ. CDR3 region: CASCPGTLSTDTQYF. CDR3 nucleotide sequence: TGCGCCAGCTGCCCTGGGACATTAAGCACAGATACGCAGTATTTT.